A single sample gave rise to the 26 T cell receptor beta chains below, sequenced in a study of blood T cell repertoires in COVID-19. The assay was immunoSEQ multiplex PCR, and TCRdb's table has in-frame clones only and misses some. Of roughly 480,000 clones listed, roughly 89% are singletons. Material for sequencing was peripheral blood. The receptors derive from a man younger than 35 with COVID-19, enrolled during active disease.

The gene calls are TRBV7-3 and TRBJ1-6, with 8 nucleotides matching TRBD1. CDR1 SGHTA and CDR2 FQGTGA come from the germline V gene. This CDR3 region has 13 residues. V shed 5 bases, J shed 9 bases, and the junction held 3 bases outside the gene matches. The CDR3 region has the DNA TGTGCCAGCAGCGCGACAGGGGTTTCACCCCTCCACTTT. Translation gives CASSATGVSPLHF. Full variable domain (missing parts from reference TRBV7-3 and TRBJ1-6): GAGVSQTPSNKVTEKGKYVELRCDPISGHTALYWYRQSLGQGPEFLIYFQGTGAADDSGLPNDRFFAVRPEGSVSTLKIQRTERGDSAVYLCASSATGVSPLHFGNGTRLTVT.

The chain employs TRBV18 and TRBJ1-2; 9 bases are shared with TRBD1. V gave up 3 bases and J gave up 8 bases; unmatched junction bases: 7. The CDR3 has 14 amino acids. In germline, CDR1 is KGHSH, CDR2 LQKENI. CDR3 protein: CASSPEQGAGGYTF. The CDR3 DNA is TGTGCCAGCTCACCGGAACAGGGGGCAGGGGGCTACACCTTC.

The chain links TRBV2 to TRBJ2-5; possibly TRBD1 for D (5 bases). Germline loops: CDR1 SNHLY, CDR2 FYNNEI. This CDR3 is built from 11 residues. The V end lost 8 bases, the J end lost 5 bases, and 9 bases lay between the germline ends. Here the CDR3 reads CASGPGETQYF. DNA for the CDR3: TGTGCCAGCGGTCCAGGGGAGACCCAGTACTTC. The variable domain in full, with the rest retrieved from reference TRBV2 and TRBJ2-5, is EPEVTQTPSHQVTQMGQEVILRCVPISNHLYFYWYRQILGQKVEFLVSFYNNEISEKSEIFDDQFSVERPDGSNFTLKIRSTKLEDSAMYFCASGPGETQYFGPGTRLLVL.

The chain joins TRBV19 to TRBJ2-3, with a possible D match to TRBD1 (7 bases). The V gene lost 7 bases and the J gene lost 6 bases, with 20 bases spanning the gap. Germline V gene data show CDR1 as LNHDA and CDR2 as SQIVND (reference sequence). CDR3 length equals 15 residues. CDR3 amino acids: CASTASGGRGDTQYF. The DNA for the CDR3 is TGTGCCAGTACCGCATCAGGGGGGAGAGGGGATACGCAGTATTTT.

This rearrangement joins TRBV28 to TRBJ2-1; D possibly corresponds to TRBD2 (6 bases). Germline lookup yields CDR1 MDHEN and CDR2 SYDVKM. The CDR3 totals 14 residues. V lost 6 bases to trimming and J lost 9 bases, with 18 bases between them. CDR3 DNA: TGTGCCAGCAGATGGGGAGGCGCGGTCTCTGAGCAGTTCTTC. The encoded protein is CASRWGGAVSEQFF.

The chain carries TRBV7-2 and TRBJ1-2, with D unclear. The CDR3 loop spans 13 amino acids. CDR1 is SGHTA and CDR2 is FQGNSA in the germline V gene. The V end lost 5 bases, the J end lost 8 bases, and 15 bases lay between the germline ends. This CDR3 is CASSLLGRYGYTF. CDR3 in DNA: TGTGCCAGCAGCCTATTAGGGAGGTACGGCTACACCTTC.

The chain recombines TRBV7-2 with TRBJ1-2, with D unresolved. This CDR3 is built from 15 residues. Germline CDR1 SGHTA, CDR2 FQGNSA. Deletions cut 2 bases from V and 5 bases from J, with 15 bases between. The CDR3 coding sequence is TGTGCCAGCAGCTTAATACGACTTCCGTCATATGGCTACACCTTC. This gives the protein CASSLIRLPSYGYTF.

The table lists this clone with a count of one. V and J are TRBV2 and TRBJ2-7; the D is unclear. CDR1 and CDR2 (germline): SNHLY, FYNNEI. Between the trimmed V and J ends, which lost 3 bases and 0 bases, there was a span of 12 bases. This CDR3 is built from 15 residues. CDR3 sequence (DNA): TGTGCCAGCAGTGATTTTGCGGATAGCTCCTACGAGCAGTACTTC. Protein product: CASSDFADSSYEQYF.

V gene TRBV3-1 (or the pseudogene TRBV3-2) combines with J gene TRBJ2-5; D might be TRBD1 (5 bases). V was trimmed by 4 bases and J by 2 bases, leaving 11 bases between them. Germline V gives CDR1 LGHDT, CDR2 YNNKEL (reference sequence). This CDR3 spans 14 amino acids. CDR3 amino acids: CASSLTVNQETQYF. In nucleotides, the CDR3 is TGTGCCAGCAGCCTGACAGTAAATCAAGAGACCCAGTACTTC.

The chain uses TRBV14 and TRBJ2-3; tentatively, D is TRBD2 (6 bases). The CDR3 runs 16 residues. V was trimmed by 3 bases and J by 1 base, leaving 14 bases between them. The germline gives CDR1 SGHDN, CDR2 FVKESK. The CDR3 coding sequence is TGTGCCAGCAGCCAGAACCCGGGACTCCGCACAGATACGCAGTATTTT. Encoded protein: CASSQNPGLRTDTQYF. Full variable domain (remainder filled in from reference TRBV14 and TRBJ2-3): EAGVTQFPSHSVIEKGQTVTLRCDPISGHDNLYWYRRVMGKEIKFLLHFVKESKQDESGMPNNRFLAERTGGTYSTLKVQPAELEDSGVYFCASSQNPGLRTDTQYFGPGTRLTVL.

V gene TRBV20-1 combines with J gene TRBJ2-7, with D uncertain. Per germline, CDR1 DFQATT and CDR2 SNEGSKA (reference sequence). Trimming pared 3 bases from V and 3 bases from J, leaving 6 bases between. The CDR3 consists of 11 residues. In DNA form, the CDR3 reads TGCAGTGCTAGTTCAGGCTACGAGCAGTACTTC. Its translation is CSASSGYEQYF.

The chain has TRBV21-1 and TRBJ2-7; the DNA was not used to check the table's D call, TRBD1. TRBV21-1 is reported as a pseudogene. The CDR3 has 15 residues. CDR3 amino acids: CASSKWTAIGYEQYF. The CDR3 coding sequence is TGTGCCAGCAGCAAATGGACAGCCATTGGCTACGAGCAGTACTTC.

Here the CDR3 DNA reads TGTGCCAGCAGCCGGGGCTTTCAGAAATATAATTCACCCCTCCACTTT. Translation: CASSRGFQKYNSPLHF. The V gene is TRBV3-1 (or the pseudogene TRBV3-2), the J gene TRBJ1-6, with a weak D call TRBD1 (5 bases). The CDR3 extends over 16 amino acids. The germline V and J ends were trimmed by 4 bases and 4 bases, with 14 bases remaining between them. CDR1 and CDR2 (germline): LGHDT, YNNKEL (reference sequence).

This chain links TRBV5-6 with TRBJ2-1; D not certain. Between the trimmed V and J ends, which lost 2 bases and 4 bases, there was a span of 7 bases. The CDR3 is 13 residues long. Germline CDR1 SGHDT, CDR2 YYEEEE. The chain's CDR3 is CASSFTPYNEQFF. In DNA form, the CDR3 reads TGTGCCAGCAGCTTCACACCGTACAATGAGCAGTTCTTC.

The chain links TRBV7-2 to TRBJ2-5, with 8 bases matching TRBD2. CDR1 is SGHTA, CDR2 FQGNSA, per germline. Unmatched junction bases numbered 8, after V lost 3 bases and J lost 5 bases. The CDR3 sequence is 15 residues long. CDR3 in DNA: TGTGCCAGCAGCTTCGGCGGGGGGCGGTTTGAGACCCAGTACTTC. This gives the protein CASSFGGGRFETQYF.

The chain recombines TRBV9 with TRBJ1-6, with D tentatively TRBD1 (6 bases). CDR1 and CDR2 from the germline V gene are SGDLS and YYNGEE. Trimming removed 0 bases at V and 7 bases at J, with 11 bases between. The length of the CDR3 is 15 residues. This CDR3 is CASSVEGVGNSPLHF. CDR3 coding DNA: TGTGCCAGCAGCGTAGAGGGGGTTGGGAATTCACCCCTCCACTTT.

The chain combines TRBV7-6 with TRBJ2-1; no clear D. Germline values: CDR1 SGHVS, CDR2 FNYEAQ. With 2 bases removed from V and 4 bases from J, the gap between germline ends came to 18 bases. The CDR3 totals 17 residues. CDR3 nucleotide sequence: TGTGCCAGCAGCTTAAGAGTCGAAGTTGGAGATTACAATGAGCAGTTCTTC. It translates to CASSLRVEVGDYNEQFF.

This chain uses TRBV3-1 (or the pseudogene TRBV3-2) with TRBJ1-6; 8 bases are a match to TRBD1. The CDR3 loop spans 17 amino acids. Per the germline V gene, CDR1 is LGHDT and CDR2 is YNNKEL (reference sequence). V was pared by 4 bases and J by 4 bases, with 9 bases of the junction left unmatched. DNA of the CDR3: TGTGCCAGCAGCCCGGACAAACAGGGGGGGTATAATTCACCCCTCCACTTT. Translated: CASSPDKQGGYNSPLHF.

The rearrangement uses TRBV5-8 and TRBJ1-5; D may be TRBD1 (6 bases). V lost 7 bases to trimming and J lost 8 bases, with 22 bases between them. Germline values: CDR1 SGHTS, CDR2 YDEGEE. The length of the CDR3 is 15 residues. CDR3 DNA: TGTGCCAGCTCCCCTTGGGAGGGGGAATCGGAGCCCCAGCATTTT. Protein product: CASSPWEGESEPQHF.

The gene calls are TRBV5-8 and TRBJ1-1; D may be TRBD1 (6 bases). V was pared by 3 bases and J by 11 bases, with 17 bases between. The CDR3 is 13 amino acids. Per the germline V gene, CDR1 is SGHTS and CDR2 is YDEGEE. Here the CDR3 DNA reads TGTGCCAGCAGCTGGGGGCCGCTGTACTGGGCTTTCTTT. It codes for CASSWGPLYWAFF.

The chain links TRBV19 to TRBJ1-5; no clear D gene. The CDR3 has 13 residues. Germline assignment: CDR1 LNHDA and CDR2 SQIVND (reference sequence). V lost 3 bases and J lost 5, with 8 bases in between. CDR3 sequence: CASSMGGHQPQHF. CDR3 DNA: TGTGCCAGTAGTATGGGAGGGCATCAGCCCCAGCATTTT.

The V call is TRBV5-1, the J call TRBJ2-2, with TRBD2 matching 8 bases. CDR1 and CDR2 (germline): SGHRS, YFSETQ. V shed 4 bases and J 7 bases; nucleotides not matched to a gene: 9. The CDR3 spans 15 residues. The CDR3 nucleotides read TGCGCCAGCAGCCCCGACACCGGGAGGGACGGGGAGCTGTTTTTT. This sequence encodes CASSPDTGRDGELFF. Combining the CDR3 with reference TRBV5-1 and TRBJ2-2 gives the whole variable domain KAGVTQTPRYLIKTRGQQVTLSCSPISGHRSVSWYQQTPGQGLQFLFEYFSETQRNKGNFPGRFSGRQFSNSRSEMNVSTLELGDSALYLCASSPDTGRDGELFFGEGSRLTVL.

The J gene is TRBJ2-1, the V gene TRBV2, with D perhaps matching TRBD2 (6 bases). Germline loops: CDR1 SNHLY, CDR2 FYNNEI. The CDR3 has 14 amino acids. Trimming shortened V by 7 bases and J by 4 bases, and 14 bases separated the two germline ends. The CDR3: CASMRIADYNEQFF. The DNA for the CDR3 is TGTGCCAGCATGAGAATAGCGGATTACAATGAGCAGTTCTTC.

The rearrangement links TRBV2 to TRBJ1-1, with TRBD1 matching 8 bases. V lost 6 bases, J lost 3 bases, and 6 bases stayed unmatched. The CDR3 loop spans 14 amino acids. Germline V lookup: CDR1 SNHLY, CDR2 FYNNEI. CDR3 loop: CASRLDRDDTEAFF. The DNA of the CDR3 is TGTGCCAGCAGATTGGACAGGGATGACACTGAAGCTTTCTTT.

The V and J genes are TRBV7-9 and TRBJ2-3; D remains unclear. The CDR3 totals 13 residues. The ends were cut back, 5 bases at V and 5 bases at J, with 11 bases in the middle. CDR1 and CDR2 (germline): SEHNR, FQNEAQ (reference sequence). CDR3 in amino acids: CASSVESRDTQYF. The CDR3 DNA reads as TGTGCCAGCAGCGTGGAGTCTAGAGATACGCAGTATTTT.

The chain couples TRBV10-3 to TRBJ2-1, with 11 bases that match TRBD1. V shed 4 bases and J 7 bases; nucleotides not matched to a gene: 6. Germline V gene data show CDR1 as ENHRY and CDR2 as SYGVKD. This CDR3 is 15 amino acids long. The CDR3 region is CAISGDRGTGNEQFF. In DNA, the CDR3 is TGTGCCATCAGTGGGGACAGGGGGACGGGGAATGAGCAGTTCTTC.